This T cell receptor (beta chain) stems from a study of long-term antiretroviral therapy in people with HIV. The libraries were made with immunoSEQ v3.0 at survey level. The data were produced by immunoSEQ multiplex PCR, yet TCRdb's version contains in-frame clones alone and is incomplete. The data show about 23,000 clones, 81% seen once. In this sample, this clone turned up once. A junction boundary mismatches the germline segment, possibly from a read error. Cryopreserved PBMC, at about 0.9-10 million per sample, were present before DNA extraction. Germline V lookup: CDR1 MNHNY, CDR2 SVGAGI (reference sequence). This CDR3 has 13 amino acids.

Sample: unsorted PBMCs, taken 1.5 years after starting antiretroviral therapy. This sequence was found in a man aged 25-45 years with HIV. The chain joins TRBV6-6 to TRBJ2-5; D possibly corresponds to TRBD1 (6 bases). CDR3 sequence (DNA): TGTGCCGGCAGCTCCAGGGGCCAAGAGACCCAGTACTTC. It translates to CAGSSRGQETQYF.